The T cell receptor beta chain under discussion was sequenced for a study of regulatory T cells in long-lasting Graves disease. This clonotype was found many times. Time point of the sample: newly diagnosed GD, antithyroid drugs for less than 3 months. The authors made the TCR library using RNA they extracted from PBMCs. Investigators prepared the TCR beta libraries by applying iRepertoire HTBI primers and Arm-PCR of CDR3 regions. TCRdb reanalysed the multiplex PCR reads using MiXCR and keeps one entry per CDR3 protein. The sample has roughly 500,000 distinct CDR3 sequences; about 12% are singletons. These data also featured in a second study, about T cells in Graves' hyperthyroidism and ophthalmopathy. That investigation notes: HTBI primers were used for first-round RT-PCR of the TCR CDR3.

The clonotype comes from a young woman with Graves disease. This material consisted of peripheral blood mononuclear cells (PBMCs), taken at new diagnosis, from a patient treated with antithyroid drugs.

The CDR3 spells CASSLALRRITGGTQYF. As DNA, the CDR3 is TGTGCCAGCAGCTTAGCGCTACGGCGTATAACCGGCGGGACCCAGTACTTC. The genes are TRBV7-2 and TRBJ2-5; no firm D call. Germline V gene sequence: CDR1 SGHTA, CDR2 FQGNSA. CDR3 length: 17 residues. With 0 bases removed from V and 7 bases from J, the gap between germline ends came to 21 bases.